The TCR beta chain under discussion was sequenced for a study of blood T cell repertoires in COVID-19. Study as a whole: Samples representing acute and convalescent COVID-19 were sourced from the United States, Italy and Spain. The cDNA or gDNA used as material had been derived from T cells, B-cell-depleted T cells, or PBMCs.

Per the original data handling: Quantification of nucleated cells was approximated via reference gene primer amplification. Only in-frame clones appear in the TCRdb table, and some are missing; sequencing was by immunoSEQ multiplex PCR. The V and J calls and the clone size are those of that table, but D and trimming were determined from the DNA. The table lists a few hundred thousand clones, more than 65% of them singletons. This clone showed up just a few times. Germline CDR1 reads SGHKS; CDR2 reads YYEKEE (reference sequence). The V end was cut by 3 bases, the J end by 1 base, with 5 bases between. The CDR3 covers 13 residues.

Sequenced: peripheral blood. The source of this sequence is a man aged 40-49 years who had recovered from COVID-19. V usage is TRBV5-5 and J usage is TRBJ1-3; D is undetermined. The CDR3 reads CASSSLSGNTIYF. The CDR3 DNA follows: TGTGCCAGCAGCTCCCTTTCTGGAAACACCATATATTTT.